The 16 T cell receptor beta chains given below trace back to one sample, sequenced in a study of blood T cell repertoires in COVID-19. Only in-frame clones appear in the TCRdb table, and some are missing; sequencing was by immunoSEQ multiplex PCR. In the table there are 150,000 to 200,000 clones, about 88% of which are singletons. The material sequenced was peripheral blood. The receptors were gathered from a human donor in a cohort sampled during active COVID-19.

The chain links TRBV9 to TRBJ2-5; tentatively, D is TRBD1 (6 bases). The CDR3 has 14 residues. The germline gives CDR1 SGDLS, CDR2 YYNGEE. With 3 bases removed from V and 3 bases from J, the gap between germline ends came to 12 bases. The CDR3 DNA reads as TGTGCCAGCAGCGCAAGGGGGTGGGAAGAGACCCAGTACTTC. Protein: CASSARGWEETQYF.

The chain recombines TRBV5-4 with TRBJ1-6; D possibly corresponds to TRBD1 (6 bases). Germline CDR1 SGHNT, CDR2 YYREEE (reference sequence). The CDR3 is 19 residues long. Trimming left V 3 bases short and J 1 base short, with 20 bases between. The CDR3 nucleotides read TGTGCCAGCAGCTGGGGGCAACAGGGTCGCTATTCCTATAATTCACCCCTCCACTTT. Its translation is CASSWGQQGRYSYNSPLHF.

The V gene is TRBV7-8, the J gene TRBJ1-1, with D maybe TRBD1 (5 bases). V was shortened by 1 base and J by 1 base, with 10 bases between the two germline ends. CDR3 length: 15 amino acids. The germline CDR1 and CDR2 sequences are SGHVS and FQNEAQ. For the CDR3, the DNA is TGTGCCAGCAGCTTAGGAGGAGGGACGAACACTGAAGCTTTCTTT. As protein: CASSLGGGTNTEAFF.

The table lists this clone with a count of one. J is TRBJ2-7 and V is TRBV7-9, with TRBD2 matching 8 bases. Germline values: CDR1 SEHNR, CDR2 FQNEAQ (reference sequence). This CDR3 has 17 residues. Losses at the gene ends were 5 bases for V and 3 bases for J; bases not matched to a gene: 15. CDR3 sequence (DNA): TGTGCCAGCAGCCATCCGGGGGGCGGGAGGCCCCTCTACGAGCAGTACTTC. Protein: CASSHPGGGRPLYEQYF.

The gene calls are TRBV7-9 and TRBJ1-1, with 9 positions matching TRBD1. Germline assignment: CDR1 SEHNR and CDR2 FQNEAQ (reference sequence). With V trimmed by 1 base and J by 6 bases, 9 bases remained unmatched. This CDR3 has 16 residues. CDR3 protein: CASSLVLLGQGSEAFF. The CDR3 DNA follows: TGTGCCAGCAGCTTAGTCTTATTAGGACAGGGGTCTGAAGCTTTCTTT.

The chain carries TRBV7-9 and TRBJ1-3; tentative D call: TRBD1 (6 bases). Germline V gene data show CDR1 as SEHNR and CDR2 as FQNEAQ (reference sequence). The germline V and J ends were trimmed by 3 bases and 0 bases, with 15 bases remaining between them. The CDR3 is 17 amino acids. The CDR3 loop is CASSLAGATRSGNTIYF. CDR3 sequence (DNA): TGTGCCAGCAGCTTGGCAGGGGCTACACGCTCTGGAAACACCATATATTTT.

The chain recombines TRBV13 with TRBJ2-1; 13 bases are shared with TRBD2. This CDR3 has 17 residues. V dropped 2 bases and J dropped 6; count of bases not matched to a gene: 7. Per germline, CDR1 PRHDT and CDR2 FYEKMQ (reference sequence). This CDR3 reads CASSLTVGLAGSNEQFF. As DNA, the CDR3 is TGTGCCAGCAGCTTAACTGTGGGACTAGCGGGATCCAATGAGCAGTTCTTC.

The V call is TRBV7-7, the J call TRBJ2-2; TRBD2 aligns across 8 bases. The CDR3 totals 16 residues. Germline assignment: CDR1 SSHAT and CDR2 FNYEAQ (reference sequence). V lost 5 bases and J lost 7; bases outside the gene matches: 12. CDR3 residues: CASSLRAGGHSGELFF. As DNA, the CDR3 is TGTGCCAGCAGCCTAAGGGCGGGGGGCCATAGCGGGGAGCTGTTTTTT.

The V call is TRBV6-5, the J call TRBJ2-2, with a weak D call TRBD1 (5 bases). Trimming stripped 0 bases from V and 6 bases from J, with 11 bases between. Germline CDR1 is MNHEY and CDR2 is SVGAGI. The CDR3 runs 15 residues. This CDR3 is CASSYSGQGAGELFF. Here the CDR3 DNA reads TGTGCCAGCAGTTACTCCGGGCAGGGTGCCGGGGAGCTGTTTTTT.

The chain employs TRBV9 and TRBJ1-1; D is uncertain. This CDR3 has 14 amino acids. Germline lookup yields CDR1 SGDLS and CDR2 YYNGEE. V shed 3 bases and J shed 5 bases, with 14 bases lying between them. CDR3 loop: CASSAGVLGTEAFF. CDR3 nucleotide sequence: TGTGCCAGCAGCGCCGGGGTCTTGGGGACTGAAGCTTTCTTT.

The gene calls are TRBV19 and TRBJ2-3; 11 bases align to TRBD2. The germline gives CDR1 LNHDA, CDR2 SQIVND (reference sequence). This CDR3 spans 15 amino acids. Germline trimming cut 3 bases from V and 5 bases from J; bases unmatched to any gene: 4. The DNA for the CDR3 is TGTGCCAGTAGTATCGCTACTAGCGGGGGAGATACGCAGTATTTT. As protein: CASSIATSGGDTQYF.

In DNA, the CDR3 is TGTGCCAGTATACACGGGACAGGTATCAATCAGCCCCAGCATTTT. It translates to CASIHGTGINQPQHF. This chain joins TRBV28 and TRBJ1-5, with 8 bases aligning to TRBD1. V trimming: 9 bases; J trimming: 3 bases; junction bases outside the gene matches: 10. The CDR3 covers 15 residues. CDR1 MDHEN and CDR2 SYDVKM come from the germline V gene.

This chain joins TRBV18 and TRBJ2-1, with 10 positions matching TRBD1. This CDR3 is built from 16 residues. CDR1 and CDR2 (germline): KGHSH, LQKENI. J was trimmed by 5 bases and V by 3 bases; bases with no gene match: 7. The CDR3 coding sequence is TGTGCCAGCTCACCGAGACAGGGGGCTACAAACAATGAGCAGTTCTTC. As protein: CASSPRQGATNNEQFF. Supplemented by reference TRBV18 and TRBJ2-1, the full variable domain reads NAGVMQNPRHLVRRRGQEARLRCSPMKGHSHVYWYRQLPEEGLKFMVYLQKENIIDESGMPKERFSAEFPKEGPSILRIQQVVRGDSAAYFCASSPRQGATNNEQFFGPGTRLTVL.

The genes are TRBV24-1 and TRBJ2-1; a possible D gene is TRBD2 (5 bases). Germline CDR1 KGHDR, CDR2 SFDVKD. Trimming cost V 3 bases and J 0 bases, with 20 bases left between them. The CDR3 covers 19 residues. CDR3 nucleotides: TGTGCCACCAGTGATGCCGGGATCAAATCTATGGGCTCCTACAATGAGCAGTTCTTC. The encoded protein is CATSDAGIKSMGSYNEQFF.

The chain joins TRBV29-1 to TRBJ2-5; D gene unclear. V was pared by 0 bases and J by 7 bases, with 15 bases between. The CDR3 has 14 amino acids. Germline V lookup: CDR1 SQVTM, CDR2 ANQGSEA. CDR3: CSVEERNSLGTQYF. Here the CDR3 DNA reads TGCAGCGTTGAAGAAAGGAACAGCTTAGGGACCCAGTACTTC.

J is TRBJ2-7 and V is TRBV6-5, with 7 positions matching TRBD2. CDR1 is MNHEY, CDR2 SVGAGI, per germline. The CDR3 covers 15 residues. Losses at the gene ends were 6 bases for V and 4 bases for J; bases not matched to a gene: 12. As DNA, the CDR3 is TGTGCCAGCAGCCGATCTCCTAGGGGAGGGTACGAGCAGTACTTC. Translated, it gives CASSRSPRGGYEQYF.